Below are 19 T cell receptor beta chains sequenced from a single sample in a study of CD8 T cells in ankylosing spondylitis. Using its own MiXCR run on the 5' RACE reads, TCRdb lists one record per CDR3 protein. This sample has 130,000 or so distinct CDR3 sequences; around 7% occur once, and the top ten carry 12%. The specimen sequenced was blood, either unsorted or a sorted T cell fraction (not recorded which). Receptors were obtained from a male donor with ankylosing spondylitis or in good health (not recorded which).

This clonotype was picked up many times. The V call is TRBV7-2, the J call TRBJ2-1; possibly TRBD2 for D (7 bases). CDR1 is SGHTA and CDR2 is FQGNSA in the germline V gene. Trimming left V 3 bases short and J 7 bases short, with 19 bases between. The CDR3 is 16 residues long. CDR3 sequence: CASSLLRGGGLNEQFF. In DNA form, the CDR3 reads TGTGCCAGCAGCTTGCTCAGGGGAGGGGGGTTGAATGAGCAGTTCTTC.

The chain uses TRBV5-4 and TRBJ1-2; TRBD1 agrees at 7 bases. Trimming took 3 bases from V and 2 from J; bases not matched to a gene: 10. The CDR3 extends over 16 amino acids. The germline V gene encodes CDR1 SGHNT and CDR2 YYREEE (reference sequence). CDR3 DNA: TGTGCCAGCAGCTCGATACAGACAGGGACGAACTATGGCTACACCTTC. Residues: CASSSIQTGTNYGYTF.

The chain recombines TRBV19 with TRBJ2-7; 9 bases align to TRBD2. V gave up 9 bases and J gave up 3 bases; unmatched junction bases: 9. CDR1 is LNHDA and CDR2 is SQIVND in the germline V gene (reference sequence). The CDR3 consists of 14 residues. The CDR3, as DNA: TGTGCCAGCAGCGAGGGAGCGGGAGGCTACGAGCAGTACTTC. Amino acid sequence: CASSEGAGGYEQYF.

This clonotype was seen ten or more times. The rearrangement uses TRBV6-5 and TRBJ1-1; 7 nucleotides align to TRBD1. The V segment lost 2 bases and the J segment 8 bases; nucleotides outside the gene matches: 11. There are 15 residues in the CDR3. Germline V CDR1 and CDR2: MNHEY, SVGAGI. The CDR3 protein is CASSYQPGGESEAFF. The CDR3 DNA sequence: TGTGCCAGCAGTTACCAGCCAGGGGGGGAATCAGAAGCTTTCTTT.

At least ten counts were recorded for this clonotype. J is TRBJ2-1 and V is TRBV20-1; 10 bases agree with TRBD2. Germline V CDR1 and CDR2: DFQATT, SNEGSKA (reference sequence). The CDR3 totals 15 residues. V lost 0 bases, J lost 7 bases, and 6 bases stayed unmatched. CDR3 region: CSAREEREGLNEQFF. Written as DNA, the CDR3 is TGCAGTGCTAGAGAGGAGCGGGAGGGCCTAAATGAGCAGTTCTTC.

Ten or more counts support this clonotype. The chain links TRBV20-1 to TRBJ1-2; D might be TRBD1 (5 bases). Deletions cut 1 base from V and 5 bases from J, with 11 bases between. The length of the CDR3 is 13 residues. CDR1 is DFQATT, CDR2 SNEGSKA, per germline (reference sequence). The CDR3 region is CSARGRGAYGYTF. DNA of the CDR3: TGCAGTGCTAGAGGTCGGGGCGCTTATGGCTACACCTTC.

This clonotype was counted only a few times. The chain is built from TRBV19 and TRBJ2-6, with 9 bases that match TRBD1. V was clipped by 4 bases and J by 0 bases; unmatched bases: 10. The CDR3 covers 19 residues. Looked up from germline, CDR1 is LNHDA and CDR2 is SQIVND (reference sequence). In DNA form, the CDR3 reads TGTGCCAGTAGTACCTTTCGACAGGGGGTCGTCTCTGGGGCCAACGTCCTGACTTTC. Amino acid sequence: CASSTFRQGVVSGANVLTF.

This clonotype was observed at least ten times. The V gene is TRBV6-2 or TRBV6-3, the J gene TRBJ2-3; 11 nucleotides match TRBD2. The V gene's germline CDR1 is MNHEY and CDR2 SVGEGT. V gave up 2 bases and J gave up 2 bases; unmatched junction bases: 6. The CDR3 spans 17 residues. DNA for the CDR3: TGTGCCAGCAGTTACAGGGCTAGCGGGAGGATCACAGATACGCAGTATTTT. It translates to CASSYRASGRITDTQYF.

This clonotype has at least ten counts. The rearrangement links TRBV5-1 to TRBJ2-3; D might be TRBD1 or TRBD2, each matching 5 bases. The CDR3 has 15 residues. The germline CDR1 and CDR2 sequences are SGHRS and YFSETQ. V was cut by 4 bases and J by 4 bases, with 16 bases left in between. CDR3 region: CASSETTGRSDTQYF. For the CDR3, the DNA is TGCGCCAGCAGCGAAACCACGGGACGATCAGATACGCAGTATTTT.

This clonotype was recorded at least ten times. J is TRBJ2-3 and V is TRBV20-1; TRBD2 might be the D (6 bases). V shed 8 bases and J shed 3 bases, with 15 bases lying between them. Germline lookup yields CDR1 DFQATT and CDR2 SNEGSKA (reference sequence). The CDR3 contains 13 residues. The CDR3 is CSLARGNTDTQYF. DNA of the CDR3: TGCAGTCTAGCGCGGGGTAATACAGATACGCAGTATTTT.

This clonotype was seen repeatedly, ten times or more. This chain links TRBV20-1 with TRBJ2-1; no clear D. Per germline, CDR1 DFQATT and CDR2 SNEGSKA (reference sequence). The CDR3 is 14 residues long. The V and J ends lost 0 bases and 5 bases respectively, with 11 bases between them. CDR3 coding DNA: TGCAGTGCTAGAGATCCCGGGCAGAACAATGAGCAGTTCTTC. It yields the protein CSARDPGQNNEQFF.

In regard to this clonotype: The junction shows a germline mismatch at one end, possibly a read error. The rearrangement uses TRBV6-1 and TRBJ1-2, with D possibly being TRBD1 (6 bases). CDR3 length: 15 residues. Germline CDR1 MNHNS, CDR2 SASEGT. CDR3 in amino acids: CASSEMAQGIYGYPF. The DNA for the CDR3 is TGTGCCAGCAGTGAAATGGCGCAGGGGATCTATGGCTACCCCTTC.

There are many counts of this clonotype. The rearrangement links TRBV20-1 to TRBJ2-7; 8 bases align to TRBD1. Unmatched junction bases numbered 13, after V lost 4 bases and J lost 5 bases. CDR1 DFQATT and CDR2 SNEGSKA come from the germline V gene (reference sequence). CDR3 length: 15 residues. Here the CDR3 DNA reads TGCAGTGCTATGGTAACCGGGACAGGAGCCCACGAGCAGTACTTC. Protein sequence: CSAMVTGTGAHEQYF.

This clonotype has at least ten counts. The rearrangement links TRBV9 to TRBJ2-3, with TRBD2 matching over 7 bases. Trimming cost V 0 bases and J 2 bases; bases outside gene matches: 3. Germline CDR1 is SGDLS and CDR2 is YYNGEE. CDR3 length equals 15 residues. The chain's CDR3 is CASSVGLASTDTQYF. CDR3 sequence (DNA): TGTGCCAGCAGCGTAGGACTAGCATCCACAGATACGCAGTATTTT.

This clonotype came up many times. The chain carries TRBV27 and TRBJ2-7, with TRBD2 identical over 10 bases. The V segment lost 5 bases and the J segment 3 bases; nucleotides outside the gene matches: 7. This CDR3 contains 15 residues. The germline V gene encodes CDR1 MNHEY and CDR2 SMNVEV (reference sequence). CDR3 amino acids: CASSMTRTSGYEQYF. Here the CDR3 DNA reads TGTGCCAGCAGTATGACCCGGACTAGCGGCTACGAGCAGTACTTC.

In this sample, this clonotype turned up many times. V and J are TRBV3-1 and TRBJ1-2; D is perhaps TRBD1 (5 bases). The germline V and J ends were trimmed by 1 base and 6 bases, with 9 bases remaining between them. Germline assignment: CDR1 LGHDT and CDR2 YNNKEL (reference sequence). The CDR3 length is 13 residues. The DNA of the CDR3 is TGTGCCAGCAGCCAAGCAGGGTCGAATGGCTACACCTTC. It translates to CASSQAGSNGYTF.

Many counts were recorded for this clonotype. The chain is built from TRBV18 and TRBJ2-1, with a possible D match to TRBD2 (5 bases). This CDR3 comprises 14 residues. V was clipped by 3 bases and J by 7 bases, with 13 bases between them. From germline, CDR1 is KGHSH and CDR2 LQKENI. CDR3 amino acids: CASSPGGLFNEQFF. The CDR3 nucleotides read TGTGCCAGCTCACCGGGCGGGCTCTTTAATGAGCAGTTCTTC.

This clonotype was seen repeatedly, ten times or more. The chain recombines TRBV5-1 with TRBJ2-7; D remains ambiguous. The CDR3 length is 14 residues. Germline V CDR1 and CDR2: SGHRS, YFSETQ. The ends were cut back, 1 base at V and 0 bases at J, with 8 bases in the middle. The CDR3 here is CASSLTLDSYEQYF. CDR3 DNA sequence: TGCGCCAGCAGCTTGACGCTGGACTCCTACGAGCAGTACTTC. The variable domain in full, completed from reference TRBV5-1 and TRBJ2-7, reads KAGVTQTPRYLIKTRGQQVTLSCSPISGHRSVSWYQQTPGQGLQFLFEYFSETQRNKGNFPGRFSGRQFSNSRSEMNVSTLELGDSALYLCASSLTLDSYEQYFGPGTRLTVT.

This clonotype came up many times. V is TRBV28 and J is TRBJ1-2; a weak D match, TRBD1 (6 bases). There are 13 residues in the CDR3. The ends were cut back, 6 bases at V and 4 bases at J, with 12 bases in the middle. Germline V gene lookup returns CDR1 MDHEN and CDR2 SYDVKM. The CDR3 loop reads CASRPQGPYGYTF. The CDR3 coding sequence is TGTGCCAGCAGACCACAGGGACCCTATGGCTACACCTTC.